Listed below are T cell receptor beta chains from one sample, sequenced in a study of cytomegalovirus exposure and HLA in healthy donors. TCRdb keeps only in-frame clones here, not all; method: immunoSEQ multiplex PCR. Across some 75,000 clones, the top ten clones capture 7.5% of the sample. The sample was PBMCs. The receptors shown here come from a female donor in good health and CMV-seropositive. CDR3s include the opening cysteine and the closing phenylalanine or tryptophan. D genes are given only for firm matches.

>TRBJ2-5|TRBV7-2|-
TGTGCCAGCAGCAGAGGCCACTGGGAGACCCAGTACTTC
CASSRGHWETQYF
>TRBJ1-4|TRBV14|TRBD1
TGTGCCAGCAGCCAAGGCGGGACAGGGAATGAAAAACTGTTTTTT
CASSQGGTGNEKLFF
>TRBJ1-2|TRBV5-1|-
TGCGCCAGCAGCGGAGGAGCCGGGACACCTTCTGGCTACACCTTC
CASSGGAGTPSGYTF
>TRBJ1-4|TRBV5-1|TRBD1
TGCGCCAGCAGGCGGGGACAGGAAACAACTAATGAAAAACTGTTTTTT
CASRRGQETTNEKLFF
>TRBJ1-5|TRBV19|-
TGTGCCAGTAGCGATTGGGGGTCAGGGACACCAAATCAGCCCCAGCATTTT
CASSDWGSGTPNQPQHF
>TRBJ2-5|TRBV28|-
TGTGCCAGCAGTTTGGCGACTATGGGGAAAGAGACCCAGTACTTC
CASSLATMGKETQYF
>TRBJ1-2|TRBV9|-
TGTGCCAGCAGCGTAGGGGGCAGGGTGGCCTATGGCTACACCTTC
CASSVGGRVAYGYTF
>TRBJ2-7|TRBV28|-
TGTGCCAGCAGTCCCACAGCGGTCCCGGGGGCCTACGAGCAGTACTTC
CASSPTAVPGAYEQYF
>TRBJ1-1|TRBV27|-
TGTGCCAGCAGTCGGAGTAGAGGAACTGAAGCTTTCTTT
CASSRSRGTEAFF
>TRBJ2-1|TRBV29-1|TRBD2
TGCAGCGTTGAACTACGACTAGCTCGATACAATGAGCAGTTCTTC
CSVELRLARYNEQFF
>TRBJ1-2|TRBV14|TRBD1
TGTGCCAGCAGCCAAGGGAGACAGGGGAGTGGCTACACCTTC
CASSQGRQGSGYTF
>TRBJ2-7|TRBV28|-
TGTGCCAGCAGTGGGGAGGGGGGGCTCATCTACGAGCAGTACTTC
CASSGEGGLIYEQYF
>TRBJ2-2|TRBV7-9|-
TGTGCCAGCAGCTTACTAGGGAACACCGGGGAGCTGTTTTTT
CASSLLGNTGELFF
>TRBJ2-6|TRBV5-1|-
TGCGCCAGCAGCTTGGCGACAGGATTCTCTGGGGCCAACGTCCTGACTTTC
CASSLATGFSGANVLTF
>TRBJ1-5|TRBV5-1|TRBD1
TGCGCCAGCAGCTTGGAGGGTGGAGGTATTGAACGGACAGGGGAGAAACCCCAGCATTTT
CASSLEGGGIERTGEKPQHF
>TRBJ2-5|TRBV15|TRBD1
TGTGCCACCAGCAGAGGAGACAGGGAAGAGACCCAGTACTTC
CATSRGDREETQYF
>TRBJ2-1|TRBV4-3|-
TGCGCCAGCAGCCAAGATGGGCTAGCGCGGAAGGAGCAGTTCTTC
CASSQDGLARKEQFF
>TRBJ1-1|TRBV7-2|-
TGTGCCAGCAGCTTATCCCAGGGTTTAGAAGCTTTCTTT
CASSLSQGLEAFF
>TRBJ2-3|TRBV7-8|-
TGTGACCTCAGCTTCAGCGAGACAGAGCCTGAGGACACAGATACGCAGTATTTT
CDLSFSETEPEDTDTQYF
>TRBJ2-7|TRBV27|TRBD2
TGTGCCAGCAGTCGCGGGAGAATGGGCTACGAGCAGTACTTC
CASSRGRMGYEQYF
>TRBJ1-2|TRBV4-1|-
TGCGCCAGCAGCCAAGAAAGGGCACTAGGCTATGGCTACACCTTC
CASSQERALGYGYTF
>TRBJ2-2|TRBV19|-
TGTGCCAGTAGCACCGGGACTTACGGATCTGGGGAGCTGTTTTTT
CASSTGTYGSGELFF
>TRBJ2-7|TRBV28|-
TGTGCCAGCAGTTCGGTACAGGTGCCCTACGAGCAGTACTTC
CASSSVQVPYEQYF
>TRBJ1-5|TRBV6-1|-
TGTGCCAGCAGTCAAGAGGGGCAGGCCTTGCATTTT
CASSQEGQALHF
>TRBJ2-3|TRBV7-2|TRBD2
TGTGCCAGCAGCTTAGAGGCTAGCGGAAGCTCAGATACGCAGTATTTT
CASSLEASGSSDTQYF
>TRBJ2-3|TRBV27|TRBD1
TGTGCCAGCAGTTTGCTCGGGACAGCGATAAGGGGGAGCACAGATACGCAGTATTTT
CASSLLGTAIRGSTDTQYF
>TRBJ1-4|TRBV4-1|-
TGCGCCAGCAGCCAAGTTCGACAGCGGAGGGATGAAAAACTGTTTTTT
CASSQVRQRRDEKLFF
>TRBJ2-1|TRBV6-5|TRBD2
TGTGCCAGCAGTTACTCGACCCGGGGGGGAGGTGAGCAGTTCTTC
CASSYSTRGGGEQFF
>TRBJ1-2|TRBV7-6|TRBD1
TGTGCCAGCAGCTTAAACAGGGGCTATGGCTACACCTTC
CASSLNRGYGYTF
>TRBJ1-2|TRBV9|-
TGTGCCAGCAGCAAAGGGGCTGACACCAACTATGGCTACACCTTC
CASSKGADTNYGYTF
>TRBJ1-2|TRBV19|TRBD1
TGTGCCAGTAGTGCCCCCTTTAACAGGGGAGGAGGCTACACCTTC
CASSAPFNRGGGYTF
>TRBJ2-6|TRBV6-5|-
TGTGCCAGCAGTTACGATCCGGGAACCGGGGCCAACGTCCTGACTTTC
CASSYDPGTGANVLTF
>TRBJ2-3|TRBV30|-
TGTGCCTGGAGTGCAGGGGGGAGGACAGATACGCAGTATTTT
CAWSAGGRTDTQYF
>TRBJ1-2|TRBV7-8|-
TGTGCCAGCACCAGGACAGCTAACTATGGCTACACCTTC
CASTRTANYGYTF
>TRBJ2-7|TRBV11-2|TRBD2
TGTGCCAGCAGCAAACGGGGGGGGGTAATGGCCAGTTCCTACGAGCAGTACTTC
CASSKRGGVMASSYEQYF
>TRBJ2-1|TRBV19|-
TGTGCCAGTAGTATAGAACCGGGAGAAAGGGGCAATGAGCAGTTCTTC
CASSIEPGERGNEQFF
>TRBJ2-7|TRBV7-9|TRBD2
TGTGCCAGCAGCTTATCGTCTAGCGGTAGCTCCTACGAGCAGTACTTC
CASSLSSSGSSYEQYF